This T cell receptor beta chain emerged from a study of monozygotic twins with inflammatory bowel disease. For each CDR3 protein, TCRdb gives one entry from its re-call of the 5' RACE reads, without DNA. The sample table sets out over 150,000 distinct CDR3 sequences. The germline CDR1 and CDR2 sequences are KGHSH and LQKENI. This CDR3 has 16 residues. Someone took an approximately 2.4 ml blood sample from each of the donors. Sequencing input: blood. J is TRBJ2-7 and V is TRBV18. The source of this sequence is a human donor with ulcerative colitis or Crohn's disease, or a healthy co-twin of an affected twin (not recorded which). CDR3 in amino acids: CASSPSRGVEPYEQYF.